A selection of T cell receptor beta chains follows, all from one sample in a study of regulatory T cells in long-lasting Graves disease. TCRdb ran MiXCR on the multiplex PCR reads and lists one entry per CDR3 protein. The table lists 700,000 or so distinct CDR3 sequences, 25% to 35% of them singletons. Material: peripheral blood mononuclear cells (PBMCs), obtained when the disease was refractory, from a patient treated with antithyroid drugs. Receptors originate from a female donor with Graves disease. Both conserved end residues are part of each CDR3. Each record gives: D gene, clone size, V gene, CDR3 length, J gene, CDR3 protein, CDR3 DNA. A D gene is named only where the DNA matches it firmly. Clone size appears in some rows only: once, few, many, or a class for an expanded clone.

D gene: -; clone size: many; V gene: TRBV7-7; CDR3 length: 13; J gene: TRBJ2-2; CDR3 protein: CASSLINTGELFF; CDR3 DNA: TGTGCCAGCAGCTTAATAAACACCGGGGAGCTGTTTTTT
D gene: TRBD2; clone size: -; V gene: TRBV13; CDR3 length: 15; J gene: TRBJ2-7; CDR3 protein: CASSASGESSYEQYF; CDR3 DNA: TGTGCCAGCAGCGCTAGCGGGGAAAGCTCCTACGAGCAGTACTTC
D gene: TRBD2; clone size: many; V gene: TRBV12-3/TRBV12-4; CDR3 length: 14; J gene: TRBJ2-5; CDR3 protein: CASSLGRGAQAQYF; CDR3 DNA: TGTGCCAGCAGTTTAGGGCGGGGGGCGCAGGCCCAGTACTTC
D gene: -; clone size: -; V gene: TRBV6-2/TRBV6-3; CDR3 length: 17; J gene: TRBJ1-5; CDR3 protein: CASRADRDRVSNQPQHF; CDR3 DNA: TGTGCCAGCAGGGCAGACCGGGACCGAGTTAGCAATCAGCCCCAGCATTTT
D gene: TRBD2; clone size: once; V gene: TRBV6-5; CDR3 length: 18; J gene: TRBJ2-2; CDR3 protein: CASSYSGLAGVWTGELFF; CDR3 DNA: TGTGCCAGCAGTTACTCGGGACTAGCGGGAGTGTGGACCGGGGAGCTATTTTTT
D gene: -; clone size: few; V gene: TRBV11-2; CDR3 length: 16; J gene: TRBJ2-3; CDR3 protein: CASSPEVGLLTDTQYF; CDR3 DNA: TGTGCCAGCAGCCCGGAGGTAGGGCTGTTGACAGATACGCAGTATTTT
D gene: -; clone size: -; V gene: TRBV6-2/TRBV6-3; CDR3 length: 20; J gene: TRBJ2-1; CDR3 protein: CASSYPSGTSFGSSYNEQFF; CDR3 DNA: TGTGCCAGCAGTTATCCCAGCGGGACAAGTTTCGGGAGCTCCTACAATGAGCAGTTCTTC
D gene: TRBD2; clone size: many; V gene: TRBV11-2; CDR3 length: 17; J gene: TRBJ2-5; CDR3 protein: CASGSSGTSGTGETQYF; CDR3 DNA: TGTGCCAGCGGATCCTCCGGGACTAGCGGGACCGGAGAGACCCAGTACTTC
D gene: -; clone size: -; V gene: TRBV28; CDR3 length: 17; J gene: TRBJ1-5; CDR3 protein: CASSPIGGTRGNQPQHF; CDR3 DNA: TGTGCCAGCAGCCCCATCGGGGGTACGAGGGGCAATCAGCCCCAGCATTTT
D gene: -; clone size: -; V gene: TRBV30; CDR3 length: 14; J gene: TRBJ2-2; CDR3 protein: CAWAHGVSSGELFF; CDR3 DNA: TGTGCCTGGGCTCACGGGGTTTCTTCCGGGGAGCTGTTTTTT
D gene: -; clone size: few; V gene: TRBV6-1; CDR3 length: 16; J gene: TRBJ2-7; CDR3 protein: CASSESVWVGGYEQYF; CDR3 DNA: TGTGCCAGCAGTGAAAGTGTATGGGTTGGTGGCTACGAGCAGTACTTC
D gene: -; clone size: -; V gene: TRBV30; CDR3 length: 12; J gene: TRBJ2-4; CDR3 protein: CAWNLDRNIQYF; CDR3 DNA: TGTGCCTGGAACCTAGACAGAAACATTCAGTACTTC